The 29 T cell receptor beta chains in this list originate from one sample, sequenced in a study of blood T cell repertoires in COVID-19. Clones were sequenced by immunoSEQ multiplex PCR, and TCRdb holds only the in-frame ones, with some missing. The sample records 30,000 to 45,000 clones, around four fifths being singletons. The sequenced sample was peripheral blood. The receptors were sampled from a human donor in a cohort sampled during active COVID-19.

The chain has TRBV7-9 and TRBJ2-1, with 10 bases identical to TRBD1. Germline V gives CDR1 SEHNR, CDR2 FQNEAQ (reference sequence). The V and J ends lost 5 bases and 8 bases, in that order; junction bases with no gene match: 9. This CDR3 comprises 15 residues. Here the CDR3 DNA reads TGTGCCAGCAGCGAGAGGACAGGGGGTTACGATGAGCAGTTCTTC. The encoded protein is CASSERTGGYDEQFF.

V gene TRBV14 combines with J gene TRBJ1-1; D remains unclear. The CDR3 loop spans 13 amino acids. Trimming took 2 bases from V and 0 from J, leaving 4 bases between them. Germline V lookup: CDR1 SGHDN, CDR2 FVKESK. The DNA of the CDR3 is TGTGCCAGCAGCCAATTCATGAACACTGAAGCTTTCTTT. Protein: CASSQFMNTEAFF.

V gene TRBV5-1 combines with J gene TRBJ2-2; perhaps TRBD2 as D (6 bases). The CDR3 length is 14 residues. Trimming cost V 6 bases and J 4 bases, with 13 bases left between them. Germline V gives CDR1 SGHRS, CDR2 YFSETQ. CDR3 region: CASNSPGVTGELFF. CDR3 nucleotide sequence: TGCGCCAGCAATAGCCCGGGGGTCACCGGGGAGCTGTTTTTT. The entire variable domain, with the rest obtained from reference TRBV5-1 and TRBJ2-2, is as follows: KAGVTQTPRYLIKTRGQQVTLSCSPISGHRSVSWYQQTPGQGLQFLFEYFSETQRNKGNFPGRFSGRQFSNSRSEMNVSTLELGDSALYLCASNSPGVTGELFFGEGSRLTVL.

J is TRBJ1-5 and V is TRBV2; TRBD1 matches at 9 bases. The V and J ends lost 6 bases and 2 bases, in that order; junction bases with no gene match: 8. The CDR3 runs 16 residues. Germline CDR1 and CDR2: SNHLY and FYNNEI. The CDR3 reads CASRGQGPWGNQPQHF. CDR3 nucleotides: TGTGCCAGCAGGGGACAGGGCCCTTGGGGCAATCAGCCCCAGCATTTT.

This clone was observed once. The chain joins TRBV30 to TRBJ2-1; 8 positions match TRBD1. Looked up from germline, CDR1 is GTSNPN and CDR2 is SVGIG (reference sequence). Trimming cost V 4 bases and J 7 bases; bases outside gene matches: 12. This CDR3 contains 15 residues. CDR3 protein: CAWTAPDRVGNEQFF. CDR3 nucleotide sequence: TGTGCCTGGACAGCCCCGGACAGGGTTGGGAATGAGCAGTTCTTC.

This sequence joins TRBV6-5 and TRBJ2-3, with 12 nucleotides matching TRBD2. V shed 8 bases and J 5 bases; nucleotides not matched to a gene: 5. The germline V gene has CDR1 MNHEY and CDR2 SVGAGI. The CDR3 loop spans 14 amino acids. The CDR3 region has the DNA TGTGCCAGCCAAGGACTAGCGGGGATAGATACGCAGTATTTT. It is translated as CASQGLAGIDTQYF.

The rearrangement links TRBV13 to TRBJ1-2; TRBD1 matches at 7 bases. This CDR3 spans 17 amino acids. Trimming cost V 4 bases and J 8 bases; bases outside gene matches: 19. CDR1 and CDR2 (germline): PRHDT, FYEKMQ (reference sequence). DNA of the CDR3: TGTGCCAGCAGCTACCGGGACAGACCTATCCTGTACGGGGGCTACACCTTC. Translating gives CASSYRDRPILYGGYTF. Full variable domain (remainder filled in from reference TRBV13 and TRBJ1-2): AAGVIQSPRHLIKEKRETATLKCYPIPRHDTVYWYQQGPGQDPQFLISFYEKMQSDKGSIPDRFSAQQFSDYHSELNMSSLELGDSALYFCASSYRDRPILYGGYTFGSGTRLTVV.

The rearrangement uses TRBV10-3 and TRBJ1-5; D is undetermined. Per germline, CDR1 ENHRY and CDR2 SYGVKD. The CDR3 is made up of 12 amino acids. Trimming stripped 3 bases from V and 7 bases from J, with 7 bases between. CDR3: CAISDRLQPQHF. In DNA form, the CDR3 reads TGTGCCATCAGTGATCGTCTCCAGCCCCAGCATTTT.

In DNA, the CDR3 is TGTGCCAGAAGACAGGGGGAGACCCAGTACTTC. Its translation: CARRQGETQYF. V gene TRBV5-3 combines with J gene TRBJ2-5, with 7 nucleotides matching TRBD1. TRBV5-3 carries the ORF label, with uncertain function. This CDR3 contains 11 residues. The trim removed 5 bases at V and 5 bases at J, leaving 0 bases unmatched.

V usage is TRBV11-3 and J usage is TRBJ1-3, with a possible D match to TRBD1 (5 bases). CDR1 is SGHNT, CDR2 YENEEA, per germline. Trimming removed 6 bases at V and 2 bases at J, with 11 bases between. CDR3 size: 14 residues. This CDR3 is CASRPSTAGNTIYF. The CDR3 DNA is TGTGCCAGCAGACCCTCGACAGCTGGAAACACCATATATTTT.

The rearrangement joins TRBV7-2 to TRBJ2-3, with a weak D call TRBD1 (6 bases). CDR3 length equals 15 residues. Germline-derived CDR1 and CDR2 are SGHTA and FQGNSA. Trimming shortened V by 0 bases and J by 2 bases, and 9 bases separated the two germline ends. The CDR3 protein is CASSLAGALTDTQYF. CDR3 nucleotides: TGTGCCAGCAGCTTAGCGGGGGCCCTCACAGATACGCAGTATTTT.

The V and J genes are TRBV14 and TRBJ1-1; D is ambiguous. Germline V CDR1 and CDR2: SGHDN, FVKESK. V was pared by 3 bases and J by 5 bases, with 16 bases between. This CDR3 has 15 amino acids. The CDR3 nucleotides read TGTGCCAGCAGCCATTCCTCACTTTATTATACTGAAGCTTTCTTT. Protein: CASSHSSLYYTEAFF.

As DNA, the CDR3 is TGTGCCTGGAGTGTACGTGGGGCGCCTGAAAAACTGTTTTTT. Translation: CAWSVRGAPEKLFF. The genes are TRBV30 and TRBJ1-4; the D gene is possibly TRBD1 (5 bases). The CDR3 contains 14 residues. V shed 0 bases and J shed 7 bases, with 12 bases lying between them. Germline V CDR1 and CDR2: GTSNPN, SVGIG (reference sequence). Full variable domain (remainder filled in from reference TRBV30 and TRBJ1-4): SQTIHQWPATLVQPVGSPLSLECTVEGTSNPNLYWYRQAAGRGLQLLFYSVGIGQISSEVPQNLSASRPQDRQFILSSKKLLLSDSGFYLCAWSVRGAPEKLFFGSGTQLSVL.

This clone was seen a few times. This chain links TRBV9 with TRBJ1-2; 10 bases map to TRBD1. The V and J ends lost 0 bases and 6 bases, in that order; junction bases with no gene match: 5. The length of the CDR3 is 15 residues. Germline V lookup: CDR1 SGDLS, CDR2 YYNGEE. Here the CDR3 DNA reads TGTGCCAGCAGCGTAGCCGACAGGGGGCTTCATGGCTACACCTTC. Its translation: CASSVADRGLHGYTF.

The V and J genes are TRBV6-5 and TRBJ2-5, with D maybe TRBD1 (5 bases). This CDR3 comprises 13 residues. The V gene lost 5 bases and the J gene lost 2 bases, with 9 bases spanning the gap. Per the germline V gene, CDR1 is MNHEY and CDR2 is SVGAGI. In nucleotides, the CDR3 is TGTGCCAGCAGTACGACAGTTCAAGAGACCCAGTACTTC. This gives the protein CASSTTVQETQYF.

This clone appeared once. This rearrangement joins TRBV4-1 to TRBJ1-6, with a possible D match to TRBD1 (5 bases). CDR3 size: 14 residues. Trimming pared 2 bases from V and 8 bases from J, leaving 10 bases between. Germline assignment: CDR1 MGHRA and CDR2 YSYEKL. The DNA for the CDR3 is TGCGCCAGCAGCCAACAGGGTCCCTATTCACCCCTCCACTTT. This codes for CASSQQGPYSPLHF.

CDR3 DNA sequence: TGTGCCAGCAGTGAAATGACGTGGAGGACAGATACGCAGTATTTT. Translated, it gives CASSEMTWRTDTQYF. This sequence joins TRBV25-1 and TRBJ2-3, with D possibly matching TRBD2 (5 bases). With 2 bases removed from V and 3 bases from J, the gap between germline ends came to 12 bases. This CDR3 comprises 15 residues. Germline-derived CDR1 and CDR2 are MGHDK and SYGVNS.

The chain employs TRBV4-3 and TRBJ1-4; 9 nucleotides agree with TRBD1. This CDR3 contains 15 residues. J was trimmed by 8 bases and V by 1 base; bases with no gene match: 5. Germline CDR1 reads LGHNA; CDR2 reads YSLEER. The CDR3: CASSQAHRGREKLFF. The CDR3 DNA sequence: TGCGCCAGCAGCCAAGCCCACAGGGGGCGCGAAAAACTGTTTTTT.

The J gene is TRBJ1-1, the V gene TRBV5-4; 7 positions agree with TRBD1. With V trimmed by 1 base and J by 6 bases, 6 bases remained unmatched. The germline V gene encodes CDR1 SGHNT and CDR2 YYREEE (reference sequence). The CDR3 is 14 residues long. The CDR3 sequence: CASSLLEGAPEAFF. Written as DNA, the CDR3 is TGTGCCAGCAGCTTGTTGGAGGGGGCCCCTGAAGCTTTCTTT.

The gene calls are TRBV30 and TRBJ2-5; D is possibly TRBD2 (7 bases). Trimming removed 1 base from V and 5 bases from J, with 11 bases in between. The germline gives CDR1 GTSNPN, CDR2 SVGIG (reference sequence). The CDR3 contains 13 residues. The CDR3 region is CAWSEGGLETQYF. CDR3 DNA: TGTGCCTGGAGTGAGGGGGGGCTGGAGACCCAGTACTTC.

V usage is TRBV5-6 and J usage is TRBJ2-1; 8 bases are a match to TRBD1. Germline CDR1 SGHDT, CDR2 YYEEEE. The V segment lost 4 bases and the J segment 5 bases; nucleotides outside the gene matches: 8. The CDR3 loop spans 15 amino acids. The CDR3 loop reads CASSRGGTGNNEQFF. Written as DNA, the CDR3 is TGTGCCAGCAGCCGGGGCGGGACAGGCAACAATGAGCAGTTCTTC.

The rearrangement links TRBV11-2 to TRBJ2-1; D might be TRBD2 (5 bases). The V gene lost 5 bases and the J gene lost 0 bases, with 14 bases spanning the gap. The CDR3 consists of 16 residues. Germline V CDR1 and CDR2: SGHAT, FQNNGV. The CDR3 is CASSPEVGSSYNEQFF. In nucleotides, the CDR3 is TGTGCCAGCAGCCCAGAAGTGGGGAGCTCCTACAATGAGCAGTTCTTC.

V usage is TRBV11-1 and J usage is TRBJ1-1; D is unclear. CDR3 length: 15 residues. Per germline, CDR1 SGHAT and CDR2 FQDESV (reference sequence). V was trimmed by 2 bases and J by 7 bases, leaving 17 bases between them. CDR3 in amino acids: CASSLTVWAQNEAFF. For the CDR3, the DNA is TGTGCCAGCAGCTTAACGGTTTGGGCACAGAATGAAGCTTTCTTT.

The CDR3 region is CASSLSGGGANVLTF. The CDR3 nucleotides read TGCGCCAGCAGCTTGTCAGGTGGCGGGGCCAACGTCCTGACTTTC. The chain has TRBV5-1 and TRBJ2-6, with unresolved D. V lost 1 base, J lost 4 bases, and 9 bases lay in between. Germline CDR1 and CDR2: SGHRS and YFSETQ. The CDR3 covers 15 residues.

The rearrangement uses TRBV15 and TRBJ2-1; TRBD1 matches 12 bases. Germline V gives CDR1 LNHNV, CDR2 YYDKDF (reference sequence). CDR3 size: 15 residues. The junction had 9 bases not matched to a gene; V was cut back by 0 bases and J by 15 bases. CDR3 sequence (DNA): TGTGCCACCAGCAGAGATTGGGACAGGGGGCTGGCCGGGTTCTTC. It encodes CATSRDWDRGLAGFF.

The chain is built from TRBV3-1 (or the pseudogene TRBV3-2) and TRBJ2-3, with D tentatively TRBD1 (5 bases). In germline, CDR1 is LGHDT, CDR2 YNNKEL (reference sequence). V was cut by 4 bases and J by 5 bases, with 22 bases left in between. The length of the CDR3 is 17 residues. The CDR3 bases are TGTGCCAGCAGCCCCCACCGGATGCAGGGCTGGGGAGATACGCAGTATTTT. Its translation is CASSPHRMQGWGDTQYF.

The gene calls are TRBV12-1 and TRBJ1-2; no check of the table's D call, TRBD1, against the DNA was made. TRBV12-1 represents a pseudogene. This CDR3 has 14 residues. The CDR3 nucleotides are TGTGCCAGCAGCCAATTACAGGGGTCCTATGGCTACACCTTC. Translation: CASSQLQGSYGYTF.

This rearrangement joins TRBV4-1 to TRBJ2-1; 8 bases are a match to TRBD2. Trimming cost V 0 bases and J 5 bases; bases outside gene matches: 9. The CDR3 contains 17 residues. Germline-derived CDR1 and CDR2 are MGHRA and YSYEKL. The CDR3 here is CASSQDSTRGANNEQFF. The CDR3 nucleotides read TGCGCCAGCAGCCAAGATAGTACGCGGGGGGCCAACAATGAGCAGTTCTTC.

The V and J genes are TRBV6-5 and TRBJ2-3, with 7 bases that match TRBD2. This CDR3 is built from 13 residues. The trim removed 0 bases at V and 10 bases at J, leaving 4 bases unmatched. From germline, CDR1 is MNHEY and CDR2 SVGAGI. The CDR3 loop is CASSYSGDYPQYF. The CDR3, as DNA: TGTGCCAGCAGTTACTCGGGGGACTACCCGCAGTATTTT.